Below, one T cell receptor beta chain is given with its context. Its antigen is not yet known. No base quality information exists; no much larger clone differs at one position. There are 11 amino acids in the CDR3, from cysteine to phenylalanine inclusive. The only DNA kept is the CDR3, 33 bases in frame from the first base. From the germline V gene, CDR1 is LGHNT and CDR2 is FRNRAP. V and J lose 6 bases and 0 bases, and a span of 3 bases separates them. This record belongs to a study of Graves' ophthalmopathy and Graves' hyperthyroidism (dated by TCRdb to the late 2010s). In the study overall: Peripheral blood was collected at initial diagnosis, prior to any treatment. To explore V-J signatures that distinguish ophthalmopathy from hyperthyroidism, a discovery set of roughly 98 patients was enrolled, made up of 40 to 45 with ophthalmopathy and some 60 with stable hyperthyroidism. The study used TCR beta repertoire signatures to distinguish Graves' ophthalmopathy from Graves' hyperthyroidism and to predict progression to ophthalmopathy. In total, under 150 blood samples were TCR-sequenced: fewer than 50 ophthalmopathy, some 75 hyperthyroidism and around 17 hyperthyroidism-to-ophthalmopathy patients. The independent validation cohort included some 19 hyperthyroidism patients plus 17 patients who later progressed from hyperthyroidism to ophthalmopathy. In over 5 hyperthyroidism patients, the T-cell repertoire of thyroid tissue was compared with the T-cell repertoire of blood. After sampling, hyperthyroidism patients received methimazole starting at 30 mg daily, and ophthalmopathy patients received high-dose intravenous methylprednisolone. Findings and caveats that apply to the study as a whole: Ophthalmopathy was separated from stable hyperthyroidism by the 13-signature model with about 85% sensitivity and around 81% specificity in cross-validation and with 80%/75% in the test set. Sample size was not predetermined statistically, and investigators were not blinded to group allocation. In validation, the model predicted ophthalmopathy progression with more than 55% sensitivity and about 73% specificity; 12 predicted patients were CT-confirmed with GO in a median of about 7.1 months. Most of the expanded thyroid clonotypes with a frequency above 0.001 were also detected in blood, and it was suggested that the thyroid immune response may be reflected by blood repertoires.

Ophthalmopathy patients had moderately to severely active disease, Clinical Activity Score of at least 3, NOSPECS grade of at least 4, and disease duration under 3 months. Patients were excluded if they had other autoimmune diseases, uncontrolled infections, pregnancy or lactation. Diagnosis was based on clinical symptoms, serum thyroxine, TRAb, thyroid ultrasound and orbital computed tomography. Using Ficoll-Paque density gradient centrifugation, PBMCs were isolated from 9 to 10 ml of fresh peripheral blood. Total RNA was extracted with Trizol reagent and quality-checked on an Agilent 2100 Bioanalyzer. For repertoire sequencing, the TCR beta CDR3 regions were amplified from RNA transcripts. A first-round RT-PCR used HTBI primers with the Qiagen OneStep RT-PCR kit, followed by a second-round multiplex PCR, size selection and purification. The libraries underwent paired-end sequencing with 100 bp reads on an Illumina HiSeq2000. For the original study's pipeline: SOAPnuke was used for read processing, and reads with adapters, uncalled bases, a mean Phred below 15, or no exact constant-primer or identifier match were discarded. COPE v1.2.5 was used to merge high-quality paired reads. Each unique nucleotide sequence was treated as a clonotype, and MiTCR v1.1 was used to align the clonotypes to the IMGT TRB V, D and J references. Only V-J combinations with frequency above 0.0001 were analysed, covering approximately 99% of repertoires. For each V-J combination, a TCR clonal expansion and chaos score was defined as F50 clonal expansion divided by the chaos observed in the TCRdist matrix. Welch's t-statistics and random forest were used to narrow the features down to roughly twelve V-J combinations, which were then fed into a naive Bayes classifier. The Morisita-Horn index was used to measure how similar the thyroid and blood repertoires were. In TCRdb, the public reads were trimmed at Q25 with fastp and aligned with MiXCR, with productive beta chains retained. Each CDR3 protein appears once, grouped with its most common genes and DNA. The V and J calls were determined by TCRdb, not by the authors. In this sample the table shows hundreds of thousands of distinct CDR3 sequences, 45% of which occur a single time. About 45% of the sample is taken by the ten largest.

The source of this sequence is an adult man with Graves' ophthalmopathy. Sequencing was done on a sample of peripheral blood. The sequence links TRBV12-5 to TRBJ2-7, with no D gene named confidently. The sequenced DNA is TGTGCTAGTGGCTCCTCCTACGAGCAGTACTTC. It codes for CASGSSYEQYF.